The entry that follows covers one TCR beta chain sequence. The V gene's germline CDR1 is MNHEY and CDR2 SVGAGI. CDR3 length equals 15 residues. V shed 2 bases and J shed 3 bases, with 11 bases lying between them. Per the original methods: Using reference gene primer amplification, nucleated cell counts were estimated. Method: immunoSEQ multiplex PCR; TCRdb's copy keeps in-frame clones and lacks some. V, J and clone size were drawn from that table, and D and trimming were deduced from the DNA. Here the sample spans roughly 140,000 clones, 76% being singletons. These data are taken from a study of blood T cell repertoires in COVID-19. Study context: COVID-19 samples from acute and convalescent phases originated in the United States, Italy and Spain. T cells, B-cell-depleted T cells, or PBMCs provided the cDNA or gDNA that served as material.

The sample was peripheral blood. The chain carries TRBV6-5 and TRBJ1-5; weak D call: TRBD1 (6 bases). The clonotype comes from a woman older than 75 with acute or convalescent COVID-19. CDR3 nucleotides: TGTGCCAGCAGTTACACCAGGGGTAACAATCAGCCCCAGCATTTT. Its translation: CASSYTRGNNQPQHF.